The 32 T cell receptor beta chains below all came from one sample that was sequenced in a study of beta chain features in type 1 diabetes. General study results and limits: TCRB CDR3s from Type 1 diabetes patients were moderately but significantly shorter in all four CD4+ subsets.

Reverse transcription of all isolated RNA meant that expressed TCRB transcripts were sequenced. Using immunoSEQ multiplex PCR, the repertoire was profiled, and TCRdb retains in-frame clones only, with some absent. The sample carries about 700,000 clones, around an eighth recorded once. What these receptors recognize is not known. Specimen: naive CD4+ T cells from blood. The receptors stem from a man aged 18 to 35 with type 1 diabetes.

This clone was counted a few times. V and J are TRBV30 and TRBJ1-2; D perhaps matches TRBD1 (5 bases). CDR1 GTSNPN and CDR2 SVGIG come from the germline V gene (reference sequence). Between the trimmed V and J ends, which lost 5 bases and 8 bases, there was a span of 9 bases. The CDR3 is 10 residues long. CDR3 sequence reads: CAWGQGGYTF. The CDR3 DNA sequence: TGTGCCTGGGGCCAGGGAGGCTACACCTTC. The entire variable domain, with the rest obtained from reference TRBV30 and TRBJ1-2, is as follows: SQTIHQWPATLVQPVGSPLSLECTVEGTSNPNLYWYRQAAGRGLQLLFYSVGIGQISSEVPQNLSASRPQDRQFILSSKKLLLSDSGFYLCAWGQGGYTFGSGTRLTVV.

The genes are TRBV4-1 and TRBJ2-5; maybe TRBD1 (5 bases). V gave up 6 bases and J gave up 1 base, with 18 bases separating them. CDR3 length: 16 residues. The germline V gene has CDR1 MGHRA and CDR2 YSYEKL. Here the CDR3 reads CASSKGDLVVQETQYF. The CDR3 nucleotides read TGCGCCAGCAGTAAAGGGGATTTGGTAGTCCAAGAGACCCAGTACTTC.

The chain combines TRBV18 with TRBJ1-1, with 8 bases identical to TRBD1. The V segment lost 3 bases and the J segment 7 bases; nucleotides outside the gene matches: 10. CDR3 length: 15 amino acids. The germline V gene has CDR1 KGHSH and CDR2 LQKENI. CDR3 bases: TGTGCCAGCTCACCCCAACGGACAGGGCGCAATGAAGCTTTCTTT. Its translation: CASSPQRTGRNEAFF.

There are a few counts of this clone. The chain combines TRBV30 with TRBJ2-7; 8 positions agree with TRBD2. After removal of 4 bases from V and 2 bases from J, the junction contained 10 bases not matched to a gene. The length of the CDR3 is 15 residues. Germline CDR1 reads GTSNPN; CDR2 reads SVGIG (reference sequence). The CDR3 nucleotides read TGTGCCTGGATCCCCTCCCCGGGGGGGGCCTACGAGCAGTACTTC. Translating gives CAWIPSPGGAYEQYF.

The chain couples TRBV5-6 to TRBJ1-2; TRBD1 aligns across 8 bases. The junction had 14 bases not matched to a gene; V was cut back by 5 bases and J by 8 bases. CDR1 is SGHDT, CDR2 YYEEEE, per germline. This CDR3 has 15 residues. CDR3 sequence reads: CASRENTGTGGGYTF. CDR3 nucleotides: TGTGCCAGCAGGGAGAATACCGGGACAGGAGGGGGCTACACCTTC.

The V and J genes are TRBV5-1 and TRBJ2-1; TRBD2 matches 7 bases. The length of the CDR3 is 17 residues. CDR1 and CDR2 from the germline V gene are SGHRS and YFSETQ. Germline trimming cut 2 bases from V and 0 bases from J; bases unmatched to any gene: 8. This CDR3 reads CASSLTSAGPSYNEQFF. The CDR3, as DNA: TGCGCCAGCAGCTTAACTAGCGCCGGCCCCTCCTACAATGAGCAGTTCTTC.

This clone occurred a few times. The V call is TRBV30, the J call TRBJ2-3, with TRBD2 matching 11 bases. Losses at the gene ends were 2 bases for V and 5 bases for J; bases not matched to a gene: 6. This CDR3 region has 15 residues. Germline assignment: CDR1 GTSNPN and CDR2 SVGIG (reference sequence). The CDR3 loop reads CAWSRLAGGRDTQYF. The CDR3 DNA follows: TGTGCCTGGAGTCGCCTAGCGGGGGGTAGAGATACGCAGTATTTT.

In its sample, this clone was seen once. V usage is TRBV7-9 and J usage is TRBJ2-2, with D tentatively TRBD2 (5 bases). CDR3 length: 15 residues. Germline loops: CDR1 SEHNR, CDR2 FQNEAQ (reference sequence). Deletions cut 5 bases from V and 7 bases from J, with 17 bases between. The CDR3 sequence is CASSPPPAEVGELFF. The CDR3 nucleotides read TGTGCCAGCAGCCCCCCCCCAGCGGAGGTCGGGGAGCTGTTTTTT.

V usage is TRBV18 and J usage is TRBJ1-5; 9 bases align to TRBD1. The germline V gene has CDR1 KGHSH and CDR2 LQKENI. The CDR3 length is 14 residues. V lost 6 bases to trimming and J lost 7 bases; unmatched junction nucleotides: 7. The CDR3 here is CASSENRGLQPQHF. The CDR3 DNA reads as TGTGCCAGCTCCGAAAACAGGGGGCTCCAGCCCCAGCATTTT.

The chain carries TRBV18 and TRBJ2-1; D remains ambiguous. Germline loops: CDR1 KGHSH, CDR2 LQKENI. V was cut by 6 bases and J by 7 bases, with 13 bases left in between. CDR3 length: 13 amino acids. The CDR3 DNA reads as TGTGCCAGCTCCATCCGCAGGTCGAATGAGCAGTTCTTC. This gives the protein CASSIRRSNEQFF.

There are a few counts of this clone. The chain is built from TRBV5-6 and TRBJ1-1; D not certain. The V gene's germline CDR1 is SGHDT and CDR2 YYEEEE. Trimming left V 0 bases short and J 12 bases short, with 12 bases between. CDR3 length equals 12 residues. This CDR3 is CASSLGSGLPFF. DNA for the CDR3: TGTGCCAGCAGCTTGGGGTCCGGGTTGCCTTTCTTT.

This clone was seen a few times. This sample includes further DNA sequences coding for the same CDR3. The chain couples TRBV4-2 to TRBJ2-3; D is unresolved. The CDR3 spans 14 residues. Germline V CDR1 and CDR2: LGHNA, YNFKEQ. Trimming removed 0 bases at V and 0 bases at J, with 4 bases between. CDR3 bases: TGTGCCAGCAGCCAAGATCGCAGCACAGATACGCAGTATTTT. Translating gives CASSQDRSTDTQYF.

The CDR3 bases are TGTGCCAGCAGCCTCGAGGGACAGCCTTACAATGAGCAGTTCTTC. It codes for CASSLEGQPYNEQFF. The V and J genes are TRBV2 and TRBJ2-1, with 7 bases that match TRBD1. The CDR3 is 15 residues long. The junction had 9 bases not matched to a gene; V was cut back by 6 bases and J by 4 bases. The germline V gene has CDR1 SNHLY and CDR2 FYNNEI.

The chain has TRBV7-8 and TRBJ1-2; D perhaps matches TRBD1 (6 bases). The CDR3 is 15 amino acids. Germline CDR1 SGHVS, CDR2 FQNEAQ. The ends were cut back, 1 base at V and 3 bases at J, with 12 bases in the middle. The CDR3 DNA reads as TGTGCCAGCAGCTTAGGGGCAGGGGTTGACTATGGCTACACCTTC. Translation: CASSLGAGVDYGYTF.

The chain is built from TRBV2 and TRBJ2-2, with a tentative D call TRBD2 (6 bases). This CDR3 has 16 amino acids. V lost 1 base to trimming and J lost 1 base, with 10 bases between them. The germline V gene encodes CDR1 SNHLY and CDR2 FYNNEI. CDR3 protein: CASSEEGLLNTGELFF. DNA for the CDR3: TGTGCCAGCAGTGAAGAGGGACTGCTGAACACCGGGGAGCTGTTTTTT. Full variable domain (missing parts from reference TRBV2 and TRBJ2-2): EPEVTQTPSHQVTQMGQEVILRCVPISNHLYFYWYRQILGQKVEFLVSFYNNEISEKSEIFDDQFSVERPDGSNFTLKIRSTKLEDSAMYFCASSEEGLLNTGELFFGEGSRLTVL.

This clone occurred a few times. V and J are TRBV30 and TRBJ1-5; D ambiguous. Germline V gene data show CDR1 as GTSNPN and CDR2 as SVGIG (reference sequence). This CDR3 has 14 amino acids. V dropped 0 bases and J dropped 2 bases, with 8 bases sitting between them. The CDR3 DNA reads as TGTGCCTGGAGTGTAACGGGCGGCAATCAGCCCCAGCATTTT. It encodes CAWSVTGGNQPQHF.

This clone was found a few times. This sequence joins TRBV27 and TRBJ2-7; D is perhaps TRBD1 (6 bases). This CDR3 is 15 amino acids long. The V end was cut by 5 bases, the J end by 3 bases, with 17 bases between. CDR1 is MNHEY and CDR2 is SMNVEV in the germline V gene (reference sequence). The CDR3 loop reads CASSPLGQGIYEQYF. The CDR3, as DNA: TGTGCCAGCAGTCCTCTAGGCCAGGGGATCTACGAGCAGTACTTC.

The chain joins TRBV6-6 to TRBJ1-2; tentative D call: TRBD1 (5 bases). The CDR3 length is 12 residues. From germline, CDR1 is MNHNY and CDR2 SVGAGI (reference sequence). CDR3: CAAGALGYGYTF. The CDR3 DNA sequence: TGTGCTGCCGGGGCCCTAGGCTATGGCTACACCTTC.

J is TRBJ2-3 and V is TRBV10-3, with TRBD1 matching 7 bases. This CDR3 region has 14 residues. Germline loops: CDR1 ENHRY, CDR2 SYGVKD. The V and J ends lost 8 bases and 5 bases, in that order; junction bases with no gene match: 10. The CDR3 protein is CAIRPDRMGDTQYF. For the CDR3, the DNA is TGTGCCATCCGACCGGACAGGATGGGAGATACGCAGTATTTT.

On this clone itself: The sample holds other DNA sequences that translate to the same CDR3. The CDR3 sequence: CSAPGGEQFF. The CDR3 DNA reads as TGCAGTGCACCTGGAGGTGAGCAGTTCTTC. This chain connects TRBV20-1 to TRBJ2-1, with D maybe TRBD2 (5 bases). Per the germline V gene, CDR1 is DFQATT and CDR2 is SNEGSKA (reference sequence). This CDR3 has 10 residues. With 6 bases removed from V and 9 bases from J, the gap between germline ends came to 9 bases.

In this sample, this clone turned up a few times. V is TRBV7-2 and J is TRBJ1-1, with D possibly TRBD1 on 6 matching bases. Between the trimmed V and J ends, which lost 10 bases and 2 bases, there was a span of 17 bases. Germline V CDR1 and CDR2: SGHTA, FQGNSA. The length of the CDR3 is 14 residues. The CDR3 region has the DNA TGTGCCACCGTGAACAGGGATCCTAACACTGAAGCTTTCTTT. It codes for CATVNRDPNTEAFF.

This clone was picked up a small number of times. The chain recombines TRBV28 with TRBJ1-6; 10 nucleotides line up with TRBD1. This CDR3 comprises 17 residues. Germline V gives CDR1 MDHEN, CDR2 SYDVKM. Trimming removed 7 bases from V and 10 bases from J; junction bases left unmatched: 16. The CDR3 here is CASIPGGGQGRWSPLHF. DNA for the CDR3: TGTGCCAGCATACCCGGGGGGGGACAGGGGCGATGGTCACCCCTCCACTTT.

DNA of the CDR3: TGTGCCAGCAGCCCAATGATGAACACTGAAGCTTTCTTT. Translation gives CASSPMMNTEAFF. The chain is built from TRBV7-2 and TRBJ1-1; D is uncertain. The CDR3 loop spans 13 amino acids. Trimming removed 5 bases from V and 0 bases from J, with 7 bases in between. Per the germline V gene, CDR1 is SGHTA and CDR2 is FQGNSA.

As regards this clone: This same CDR3 is encoded by further DNA sequences in the sample. This chain joins TRBV7-2 and TRBJ1-1; D might be TRBD1 (6 bases). CDR3 length: 14 residues. The V gene's germline CDR1 is SGHTA and CDR2 FQGNSA. V gave up 0 bases and J gave up 1 base, with 6 bases separating them. The CDR3: CASSLAGANTEAFF. DNA of the CDR3: TGTGCCAGCAGCTTAGCGGGGGCGAACACTGAAGCTTTCTTT.

This rearrangement joins TRBV18 to TRBJ2-7, with D maybe TRBD2 (5 bases). The CDR3 runs 13 residues. Germline assignment: CDR1 KGHSH and CDR2 LQKENI. Between the trimmed V and J ends, which lost 2 bases and 5 bases, there was a span of 10 bases. DNA for the CDR3: TGTGCCAGCTCACCAGGTTTCGGGAACGAGCAGTACTTC. It translates to CASSPGFGNEQYF.

This clone occurred a few times. This sequence joins TRBV5-1 and TRBJ2-5; TRBD2 matches at 13 bases. The CDR3 has 18 residues. Germline V lookup: CDR1 SGHRS, CDR2 YFSETQ. The junction had 13 bases not matched to a gene; V was cut back by 3 bases and J by 5 bases. The CDR3 sequence: CASSSGLAGDPTGETQYF. In DNA, the CDR3 is TGCGCCAGCAGCTCCGGACTAGCGGGGGACCCCACGGGGGAGACCCAGTACTTC.

This clone showed up just a few times. The chain links TRBV27 to TRBJ2-1; 11 bases fit TRBD2. V gave up 7 bases and J gave up 0 bases; unmatched junction bases: 14. The germline V gene encodes CDR1 MNHEY and CDR2 SMNVEV (reference sequence). The CDR3 is 19 amino acids. CDR3 sequence reads: CASISRVVAGGTSYNEQFF. For the CDR3, the DNA is TGTGCCAGCATCTCCCGAGTAGTAGCGGGGGGGACCTCCTACAATGAGCAGTTCTTC.

DNA for the CDR3: TGTGCCAGCAGTTTAGGCCCCCACACAGGGGCTGGGGCCAACGTCCTGACTTTC. Amino acids: CASSLGPHTGAGANVLTF. The rearrangement links TRBV27 to TRBJ2-6, with 7 bases matching TRBD1. The CDR3 is 18 residues long. Looked up from germline, CDR1 is MNHEY and CDR2 is SMNVEV (reference sequence). V lost 2 bases and J lost 2; bases outside the gene matches: 9.

This clone was counted a few times. The chain uses TRBV30 and TRBJ2-5, with TRBD1 matching over 7 bases. CDR3 length: 15 amino acids. V lost 1 base, J lost 0 bases, and 5 bases stayed unmatched. CDR1 and CDR2 from the germline V gene are GTSNPN and SVGIG (reference sequence). As DNA, the CDR3 is TGTGCCTGGAGTGGTCCAGGGGGTCACCAAGAGACCCAGTACTTC. Translating gives CAWSGPGGHQETQYF.

This clone was seen a few times. This chain uses TRBV29-1 with TRBJ1-3; no clear D gene. CDR1 and CDR2 from the germline V gene are SQVTM and ANQGSEA. The germline V and J ends were trimmed by 6 bases and 2 bases, with 5 bases remaining between them. The CDR3 is 11 amino acids. The CDR3 nucleotides read TGCAGCGTCCGCACTGGAAACACCATATATTTT. As protein: CSVRTGNTIYF. The whole variable domain, filled in from reference TRBV29-1 and TRBJ1-3, reads SAVISQKPSRDICQRGTSLTIQCQVDSQVTMMFWYRQQPGQSLTLIATANQGSEATYESGFVIDKFPISRPNLTFSTLTVSNMSPEDSSIYLCSVRTGNTIYFGEGSWLTVV.

The J gene is TRBJ2-3, the V gene TRBV7-9; D uncertain. In germline, CDR1 is SEHNR, CDR2 FQNEAQ (reference sequence). The CDR3 is made up of 13 amino acids. The germline V and J ends were trimmed by 5 bases and 5 bases, with 11 bases remaining between them. The CDR3 nucleotides read TGTGCCAGCAGCCAGGACGACGGAGATACGCAGTATTTT. It is translated as CASSQDDGDTQYF.

This rearrangement joins TRBV5-6 to TRBJ2-5, with no clear D. Looked up from germline, CDR1 is SGHDT and CDR2 is YYEEEE. Trimming took off 1 base at V and 5 bases at J, with 12 bases between the two ends. The CDR3 runs to 14 residues. CDR3 bases: TGTGCCAGCAGCTTGACCCCGAGGTCCGAGACCCAGTACTTC. It codes for CASSLTPRSETQYF.